The 26 T cell receptor beta chains reported below all come from one sample, sequenced in a study of shared clonotypes between healthy human individuals. Method: immunoSEQ multiplex PCR; TCRdb's copy keeps in-frame clones and lacks some. Among more than 1.2 million clones listed, around 98.5% were seen once. The sample taken for sequencing was naive CD4+ T cells sorted from blood. Subset reported: CD45RA+ positively selected. Receptor source: a man aged 25-40 years in good health.

The chain recombines TRBV28 with TRBJ2-7; 9 bases fit TRBD1. Germline CDR1 is MDHEN and CDR2 is SYDVKM. V shed 5 bases, J shed 0 bases, and the junction held 5 bases outside the gene matches. The CDR3 runs to 15 residues. The CDR3, as DNA: TGTGCCAGCAGTCTACAGGGGGCCGTCTCCTACGAGCAGTACTTC. Its translation is CASSLQGAVSYEQYF. Combining the CDR3 with reference TRBV28 and TRBJ2-7 gives the whole variable domain DVKVTQSSRYLVKRTGEKVFLECVQDMDHENMFWYRQDPGLGLRLIYFSYDVKMKEKGDIPEGYSVSREKKERFSLILESASTNQTSMYLCASSLQGAVSYEQYFGPGTRLTVT.

This CDR3 is CASSYSVGARSYGYTF. The CDR3 DNA reads as TGTGCCAGCAGTTACTCCGTAGGGGCGCGGAGCTATGGCTACACCTTC. The gene calls are TRBV6-5 and TRBJ1-2, with D tentatively TRBD1 (5 bases). This CDR3 contains 16 residues. CDR1 and CDR2 from the germline V gene are MNHEY and SVGAGI. Trimming removed 0 bases at V and 4 bases at J, with 15 bases between.

The chain carries TRBV5-8 and TRBJ2-1; tentatively, D is TRBD2 (6 bases). From germline, CDR1 is SGHTS and CDR2 YDEGEE. V lost 0 bases and J 4 bases, leaving 8 bases between the germline ends. The CDR3 is made up of 14 amino acids. DNA of the CDR3: TGTGCCAGCAGCTTGGACGGGACTTACAATGAGCAGTTCTTC. Translation: CASSLDGTYNEQFF.

The chain uses TRBV19 and TRBJ1-5; D is ambiguous. CDR3 length: 16 residues. CDR1 and CDR2 from the germline V gene are LNHDA and SQIVND (reference sequence). Between the trimmed V and J ends, which lost 4 bases and 0 bases, there was a span of 13 bases. The CDR3 loop is CASSRQDRPSNQPQHF. DNA of the CDR3: TGTGCCAGTAGTAGGCAGGACCGACCTAGCAATCAGCCCCAGCATTTT.

J is TRBJ1-1 and V is TRBV11-2; 7 nucleotides agree with TRBD1. Germline V gene sequence: CDR1 SGHAT, CDR2 FQNNGV. The J segment lost 4 bases and the V segment lost 4 bases, leaving 3 bases of the junction unmatched. The CDR3 covers 13 residues. The CDR3 reads CASSSHRGTEAFF. CDR3 coding DNA: TGTGCCAGCAGCTCCCACAGGGGCACTGAAGCTTTCTTT.

J is TRBJ2-7 and V is TRBV28, with a weak D call TRBD2 (5 bases). Trimming removed 7 bases at V and 2 bases at J, with 6 bases between. The CDR3 is 11 amino acids. CDR1 and CDR2 from the germline V gene are MDHEN and SYDVKM. The CDR3 protein is CASTTTYEQYF. DNA for the CDR3: TGTGCCAGCACGACTACCTACGAGCAGTACTTC. Based on the CDR3 plus reference TRBV28 and TRBJ2-7, the full variable domain is DVKVTQSSRYLVKRTGEKVFLECVQDMDHENMFWYRQDPGLGLRLIYFSYDVKMKEKGDIPEGYSVSREKKERFSLILESASTNQTSMYLCASTTTYEQYFGPGTRLTVT.

A single count supports this clone. The CDR3 DNA follows: TGTGCCAGCAGCCTACCGGGACAGGCGAATGAGCAGTTCTTC. Encoded protein: CASSLPGQANEQFF. This chain connects TRBV7-6 to TRBJ2-1; 8 nucleotides match TRBD1. The junction had 7 bases not matched to a gene; V was cut back by 5 bases and J by 7 bases. The CDR3 contains 14 residues. Germline lookup yields CDR1 SGHVS and CDR2 FNYEAQ.

On this clone itself: Other nucleotide sequences in the sample specify the same CDR3. The V gene is TRBV10-3, the J gene TRBJ2-2, with 12 bases that match TRBD2. The CDR3 covers 15 residues. CDR1 is ENHRY and CDR2 is SYGVKD in the germline V gene. V shed 4 bases, J shed 3 bases, and the junction held 0 bases outside the gene matches. The CDR3 here is CAISGTSGDTGELFF. CDR3 coding DNA: TGTGCCATCAGTGGGACTAGCGGGGACACCGGGGAGCTGTTTTTT.

About this clone itself: The sample has other DNA sequences that encode this CDR3 too. The chain couples TRBV7-9 to TRBJ2-3; no definite D call. The CDR3 is 10 residues long. Trimming removed 4 bases at V and 6 bases at J, with 2 bases between. Germline V gives CDR1 SEHNR, CDR2 FQNEAQ (reference sequence). The CDR3 region has the DNA TGTGCCAGCAGCTCCGATACGCAGTATTTT. Translated, it gives CASSSDTQYF.

V is TRBV28 and J is TRBJ1-5; maybe TRBD1 (5 bases). Germline CDR1 MDHEN, CDR2 SYDVKM. The CDR3 is 17 amino acids. V was clipped by 6 bases and J by 2 bases, with 20 bases between them. CDR3 in DNA: TGTGCCAGCAGCCCGGGGACCGGGCTCGGGGGCAATCAGCCCCAGCATTTT. It is translated as CASSPGTGLGGNQPQHF.

CDR3 in amino acids: CASSFDPGGIYNEQFF. In DNA form, the CDR3 reads TGCGCCAGCAGCTTTGATCCAGGGGGAATCTACAATGAGCAGTTCTTC. This chain links TRBV5-1 with TRBJ2-1; 7 bases fit TRBD1. The V segment lost 2 bases and the J segment 3 bases; nucleotides outside the gene matches: 8. There are 16 residues in the CDR3. Germline lookup yields CDR1 SGHRS and CDR2 YFSETQ.

The CDR3 DNA is TGTGCCAGCAGCTTAGAACAGGGTGGAAAAGCTTTCTTT. Translated, it gives CASSLEQGGKAFF. The chain carries TRBV11-3 and TRBJ1-1, with D maybe TRBD1 (6 bases). This CDR3 contains 13 residues. Trimming took off 0 bases at V and 9 bases at J, with 11 bases between the two ends. The germline V gene encodes CDR1 SGHNT and CDR2 YENEEA.

The gene calls are TRBV7-9 and TRBJ1-1; no clear D. This CDR3 has 15 amino acids. V was trimmed by 3 bases and J by 5 bases, leaving 16 bases between them. Looked up from germline, CDR1 is SEHNR and CDR2 is FQNEAQ (reference sequence). The CDR3 region is CASSFLGTLGTEAFF. DNA for the CDR3: TGTGCCAGCAGCTTCTTGGGCACTTTAGGGACTGAAGCTTTCTTT.

J is TRBJ2-7 and V is TRBV14; a possible D gene is TRBD2 (5 bases). V was shortened by 4 bases and J by 9 bases, with 13 bases between the two germline ends. Germline CDR1 SGHDN, CDR2 FVKESK. This CDR3 contains 12 residues. The CDR3 here is CASSRGHRAQYF. CDR3 DNA sequence: TGTGCCAGCAGCCGCGGGCACCGAGCGCAGTACTTC.

The chain is built from TRBV18 and TRBJ1-4; the D gene is possibly TRBD1 (5 bases). V lost 4 bases and J 0 bases, leaving 15 bases between the germline ends. CDR1 and CDR2 from the germline V gene are KGHSH and LQKENI. This CDR3 is 17 amino acids long. CDR3 in amino acids: CASSLVKGTATNEKLFF. CDR3 sequence (DNA): TGTGCCAGCTCACTTGTCAAGGGGACTGCAACTAATGAAAAACTGTTTTTT.

Remarks on this clone: A read error may account for a junction end that differs from germline. V usage is TRBV13 and J usage is TRBJ1-3; no firm D call. Germline V gene data show CDR1 as PRHDT and CDR2 as FYEKMQ (reference sequence). CDR3 length: 13 amino acids. CDR3 bases: TGTGCCAGCAGCTCCCTGGCTGGGAACACCATATATTTT. Translation gives CASSSLAGNTIYF.

The chain is built from TRBV4-2 and TRBJ2-1; 8 nucleotides agree with TRBD2. Germline CDR1 LGHNA, CDR2 YNFKEQ. CDR3 length: 17 residues. V trimming: 5 bases; J trimming: 9 bases; junction bases outside the gene matches: 18. DNA for the CDR3: TGTGCCAGCAGCTACCAGACCGGGACTAGTACGAGGGTTGAGCAGTTCTTC. Protein sequence: CASSYQTGTSTRVEQFF.

The J gene is TRBJ1-5, the V gene TRBV19; the D gene is possibly TRBD1 (6 bases). The germline gives CDR1 LNHDA, CDR2 SQIVND (reference sequence). CDR3 size: 12 residues. The ends were cut back, 7 bases at V and 7 bases at J, with 11 bases in the middle. The CDR3 nucleotides read TGTGCCAGTACCCAGGGGTTCCAGCCCCAGCATTTT. This codes for CASTQGFQPQHF.

This chain joins TRBV30 and TRBJ2-5, with 8 bases that match TRBD1. J was trimmed by 2 bases and V by 2 bases; bases with no gene match: 7. Germline V gene lookup returns CDR1 GTSNPN and CDR2 SVGIG (reference sequence). The CDR3 extends over 15 amino acids. CDR3 sequence (DNA): TGTGCCTGGAGTACAGGACAGGGCCCGCAAGAGACCCAGTACTTC. It codes for CAWSTGQGPQETQYF.

The chain is built from TRBV5-8 and TRBJ2-1, with 12 bases that match TRBD2. Germline V gives CDR1 SGHTS, CDR2 YDEGEE. The length of the CDR3 is 18 residues. V was pared by 4 bases and J by 0 bases, with 8 bases of the junction left unmatched. CDR3 in DNA: TGTGCCAGCAGCCGGAGAGGACTAGCGGGACCCTCCTACAATGAGCAGTTCTTC. Translation gives CASSRRGLAGPSYNEQFF.

The chain uses TRBV29-1 and TRBJ2-7; a weak D match, TRBD1 (6 bases). CDR1 SQVTM and CDR2 ANQGSEA come from the germline V gene. Trimming removed 2 bases from V and 5 bases from J, with 10 bases in between. CDR3 length equals 12 residues. The CDR3 coding sequence is TGCAGCGTTGAACAGGGGCGCCACGAGCAGTACTTC. It codes for CSVEQGRHEQYF.

The V and J genes are TRBV5-5 and TRBJ2-1, with 12 bases identical to TRBD2. CDR1 is SGHKS, CDR2 YYEKEE, per germline (reference sequence). J lost 8 bases, V lost 4 bases, and 10 bases had no gene match. The CDR3 has 16 residues. CDR3 amino acids: CASSIRTSGIRDEQFF. CDR3 bases: TGTGCCAGCAGCATTCGGACTAGCGGGATTCGTGATGAGCAGTTCTTC.

The V gene is TRBV7-9, the J gene TRBJ2-3; TRBD2 might be the D (6 bases). CDR3 length equals 13 residues. Per germline, CDR1 SEHNR and CDR2 FQNEAQ (reference sequence). Trimming pared 10 bases from V and 3 bases from J, leaving 14 bases between. In DNA, the CDR3 is TGTGCCACCGGATCGGGAGTGACAGATACGCAGTATTTT. This gives the protein CATGSGVTDTQYF.

The chain couples TRBV6-1 to TRBJ2-7; D possibly corresponds to TRBD2 (6 bases). The CDR3 spans 15 residues. V was trimmed by 9 bases and J by 2 bases, leaving 20 bases between them. Looked up from germline, CDR1 is MNHNS and CDR2 is SASEGT. The CDR3 region has the DNA TGTGCCAGTACGGGGGAACGAAGGATTACCTACGAGCAGTACTTC. Amino acid sequence: CASTGERRITYEQYF.

This chain connects TRBV5-1 to TRBJ1-5; D is ambiguous. Looked up from germline, CDR1 is SGHRS and CDR2 is YFSETQ. The V end lost 0 bases, the J end lost 4 bases, and 11 bases lay between the germline ends. CDR3 size: 15 residues. CDR3 in DNA: TGCGCCAGCAGCTTGGCCCCAGGATTGAATCAGCCCCAGCATTTT. Protein: CASSLAPGLNQPQHF. Together with reference TRBV5-1 and TRBJ1-5, the CDR3 gives the full variable domain: KAGVTQTPRYLIKTRGQQVTLSCSPISGHRSVSWYQQTPGQGLQFLFEYFSETQRNKGNFPGRFSGRQFSNSRSEMNVSTLELGDSALYLCASSLAPGLNQPQHFGDGTRLSIL.

The chain employs TRBV7-9 and TRBJ2-7; 7 bases map to TRBD2. Trimming took 4 bases from V and 2 from J; bases not matched to a gene: 5. Germline CDR1 is SEHNR and CDR2 is FQNEAQ (reference sequence). The length of the CDR3 is 14 residues. The CDR3 here is CASSSFGTTYEQYF. CDR3 nucleotides: TGTGCCAGCAGCTCTTTTGGGACTACCTACGAGCAGTACTTC.